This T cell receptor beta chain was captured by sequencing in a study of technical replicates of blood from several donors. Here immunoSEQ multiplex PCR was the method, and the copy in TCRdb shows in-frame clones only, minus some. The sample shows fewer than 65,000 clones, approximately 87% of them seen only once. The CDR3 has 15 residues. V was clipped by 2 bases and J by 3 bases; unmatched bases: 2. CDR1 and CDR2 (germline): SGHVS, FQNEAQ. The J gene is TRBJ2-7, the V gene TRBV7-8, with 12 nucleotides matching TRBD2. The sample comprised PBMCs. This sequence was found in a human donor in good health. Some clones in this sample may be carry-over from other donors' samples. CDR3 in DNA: TGTGCCAGCAGCTTAAGACTAGCGGGAGTCTACGAGCAGTACTTC. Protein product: CASSLRLAGVYEQYF.